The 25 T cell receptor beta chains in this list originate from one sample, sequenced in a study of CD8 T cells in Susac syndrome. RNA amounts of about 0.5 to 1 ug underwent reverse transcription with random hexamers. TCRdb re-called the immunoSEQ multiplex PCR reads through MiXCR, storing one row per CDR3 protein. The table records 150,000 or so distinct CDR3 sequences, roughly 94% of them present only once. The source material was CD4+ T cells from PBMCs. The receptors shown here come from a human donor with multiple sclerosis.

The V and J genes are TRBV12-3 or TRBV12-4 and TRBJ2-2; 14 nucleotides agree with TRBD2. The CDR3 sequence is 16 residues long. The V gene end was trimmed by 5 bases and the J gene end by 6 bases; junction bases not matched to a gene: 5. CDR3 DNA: TGTGCCAGCAGTGGGACTAGCGGGAGTTTCTCCGGGGAGCTGTTTTTT. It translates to CASSGTSGSFSGELFF.

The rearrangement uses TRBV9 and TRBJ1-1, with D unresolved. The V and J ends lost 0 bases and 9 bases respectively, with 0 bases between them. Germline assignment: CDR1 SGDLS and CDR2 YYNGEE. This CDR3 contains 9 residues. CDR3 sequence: CASSVEAFF. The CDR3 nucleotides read TGTGCCAGCAGCGTAGAAGCTTTCTTT.

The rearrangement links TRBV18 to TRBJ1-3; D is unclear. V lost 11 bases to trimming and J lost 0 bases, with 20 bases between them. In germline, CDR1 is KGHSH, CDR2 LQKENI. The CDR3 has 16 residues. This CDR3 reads CASRGQGPLSGNTIYF. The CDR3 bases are TGTGCCTCCCGCGGCCAAGGGCCCCTCTCTGGAAACACCATATATTTT.

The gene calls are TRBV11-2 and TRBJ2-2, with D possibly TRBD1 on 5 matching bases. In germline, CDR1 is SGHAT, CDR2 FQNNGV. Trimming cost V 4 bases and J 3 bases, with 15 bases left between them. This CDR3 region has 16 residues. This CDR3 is CASSSRAGLDTGELFF. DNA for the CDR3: TGTGCCAGCAGCTCCCGCGCAGGGTTGGACACCGGGGAGCTGTTTTTT.

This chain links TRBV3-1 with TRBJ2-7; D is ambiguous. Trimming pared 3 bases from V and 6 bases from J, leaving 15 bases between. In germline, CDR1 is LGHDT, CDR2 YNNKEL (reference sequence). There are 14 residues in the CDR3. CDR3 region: CASSQAFGIPEQYF. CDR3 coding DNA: TGTGCCAGCAGCCAGGCTTTTGGGATCCCCGAGCAGTACTTC.

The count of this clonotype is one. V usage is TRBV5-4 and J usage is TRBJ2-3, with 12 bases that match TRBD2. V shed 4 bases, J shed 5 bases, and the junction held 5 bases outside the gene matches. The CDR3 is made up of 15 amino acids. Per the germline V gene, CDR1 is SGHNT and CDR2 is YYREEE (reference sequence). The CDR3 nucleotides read TGTGCCAGCAGCCGACTAGCGGGAGCTGAAGATACGCAGTATTTT. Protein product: CASSRLAGAEDTQYF.

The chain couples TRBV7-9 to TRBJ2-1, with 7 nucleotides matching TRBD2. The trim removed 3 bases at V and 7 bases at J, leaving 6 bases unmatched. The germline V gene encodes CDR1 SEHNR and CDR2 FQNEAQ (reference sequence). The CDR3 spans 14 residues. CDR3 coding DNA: TGTGCCAGCAGCTTGTGGTCTAGCGGTAATGAGCAGTTCTTC. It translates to CASSLWSSGNEQFF.

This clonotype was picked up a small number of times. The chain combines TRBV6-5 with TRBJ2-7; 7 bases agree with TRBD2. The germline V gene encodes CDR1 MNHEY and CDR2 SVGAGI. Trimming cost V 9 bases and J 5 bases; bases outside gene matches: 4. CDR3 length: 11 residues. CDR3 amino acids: CASRDYHEQYF. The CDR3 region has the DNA TGTGCCAGTAGGGACTACCACGAGCAGTACTTC.

The CDR3 spells CASSSGVGLAVYNEQFF. CDR3 nucleotides: TGTGCCAGCAGCTCCGGAGTGGGGCTAGCGGTCTACAATGAGCAGTTCTTC. The V gene is TRBV7-2, the J gene TRBJ2-1; 7 positions agree with TRBD2. Per the germline V gene, CDR1 is SGHTA and CDR2 is FQGNSA. The V gene end was trimmed by 4 bases and the J gene end by 3 bases; junction bases not matched to a gene: 12. The CDR3 has 17 amino acids. The full variable domain, in which reference TRBV7-2 and TRBJ2-1 provide the parts outside the CDR3, is GAGVSQSPSNKVTEKGKDVELRCDPISGHTALYWYRQSLGQGLEFLIYFQGNSAPDKSGLPSDRFSAERTGGSVSTLTIQRTQQEDSAVYLCASSSGVGLAVYNEQFFGPGTRLTVL.

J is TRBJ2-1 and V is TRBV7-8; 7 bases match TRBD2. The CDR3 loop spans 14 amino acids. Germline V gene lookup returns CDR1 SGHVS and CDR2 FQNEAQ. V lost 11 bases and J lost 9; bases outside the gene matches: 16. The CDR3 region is CAGSSRAAGTEQFF. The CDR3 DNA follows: TGTGCCGGATCCTCCCGGGCAGCGGGAACTGAGCAGTTCTTC.

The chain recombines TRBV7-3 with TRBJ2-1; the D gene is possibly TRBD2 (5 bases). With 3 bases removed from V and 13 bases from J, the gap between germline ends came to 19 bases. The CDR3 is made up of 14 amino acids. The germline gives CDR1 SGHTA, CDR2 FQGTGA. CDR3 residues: CASSFSTLSVDQFF. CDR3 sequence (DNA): TGTGCCAGCAGCTTCAGTACACTTAGCGTGGACCAGTTCTTC.

CDR3 in amino acids: CSASRQNGYTF. In DNA form, the CDR3 reads TGCAGTGCTAGTCGACAGAATGGCTACACCTTC. The rearrangement joins TRBV20-1 to TRBJ1-2, with a weak D call TRBD1 (5 bases). From germline, CDR1 is DFQATT and CDR2 SNEGSKA (reference sequence). The CDR3 extends over 11 amino acids. V was pared by 3 bases and J by 6 bases, with 8 bases between.

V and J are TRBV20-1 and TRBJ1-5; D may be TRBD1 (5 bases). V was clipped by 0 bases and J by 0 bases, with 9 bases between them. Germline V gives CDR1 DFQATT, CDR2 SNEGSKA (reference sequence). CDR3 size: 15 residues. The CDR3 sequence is CSARDKGYSNQPQHF. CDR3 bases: TGCAGTGCTAGAGATAAGGGGTATAGCAATCAGCCCCAGCATTTT.

CDR3 nucleotides: TGTGCCAGCAGTTACGACAGCTCCTATGGCTACACCTTC. It specifies CASSYDSSYGYTF. The chain recombines TRBV6-5 with TRBJ1-2; perhaps TRBD1 as D (5 bases). V was pared by 2 bases and J by 4 bases, with 8 bases between. Germline CDR1 MNHEY, CDR2 SVGAGI. This CDR3 is 13 amino acids long.

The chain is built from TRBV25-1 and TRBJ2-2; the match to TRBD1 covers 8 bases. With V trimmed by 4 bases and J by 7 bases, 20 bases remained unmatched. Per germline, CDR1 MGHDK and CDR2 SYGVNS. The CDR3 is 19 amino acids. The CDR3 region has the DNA TGTGCCAGCAGTGGATATATATCGGGACAGGCCTATCCGGGCGGGGAGCTGTTTTTT. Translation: CASSGYISGQAYPGGELFF.

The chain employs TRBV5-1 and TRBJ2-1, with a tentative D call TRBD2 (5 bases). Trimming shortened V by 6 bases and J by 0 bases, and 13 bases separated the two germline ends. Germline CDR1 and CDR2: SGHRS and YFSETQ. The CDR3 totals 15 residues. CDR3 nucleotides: TGCGCCAGCAATCGAGGGCAGGACTCCTACAATGAGCAGTTCTTC. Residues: CASNRGQDSYNEQFF.

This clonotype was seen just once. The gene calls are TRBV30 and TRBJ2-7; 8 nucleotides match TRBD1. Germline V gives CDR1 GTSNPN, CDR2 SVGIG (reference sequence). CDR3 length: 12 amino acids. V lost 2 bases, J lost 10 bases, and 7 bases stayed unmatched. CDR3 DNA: TGTGCCTGGAGTCGGGACAGGCTGTCTCAGTACTTC. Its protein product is CAWSRDRLSQYF.

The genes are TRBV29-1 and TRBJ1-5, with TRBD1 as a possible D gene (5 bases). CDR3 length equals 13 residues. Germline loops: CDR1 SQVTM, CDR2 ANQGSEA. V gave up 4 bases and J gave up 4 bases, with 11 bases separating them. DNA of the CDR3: TGCAGCGTTGGGGGCAGTTTAAATCAGCCCCAGCATTTT. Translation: CSVGGSLNQPQHF.

CDR3 amino acids: CAWSRGYGYTF. The CDR3 nucleotides are TGTGCCTGGAGTAGAGGGTATGGCTACACCTTC. This chain uses TRBV30 with TRBJ1-2, with D uncertain. V lost 2 bases and J lost 5, with 6 bases in between. Germline loops: CDR1 GTSNPN, CDR2 SVGIG (reference sequence). The CDR3 is made up of 11 amino acids. The variable domain in full, completed from reference TRBV30 and TRBJ1-2, reads SQTIHQWPATLVQPVGSPLSLECTVEGTSNPNLYWYRQAAGRGLQLLFYSVGIGQISSEVPQNLSASRPQDRQFILSSKKLLLSDSGFYLCAWSRGYGYTFGSGTRLTVV.

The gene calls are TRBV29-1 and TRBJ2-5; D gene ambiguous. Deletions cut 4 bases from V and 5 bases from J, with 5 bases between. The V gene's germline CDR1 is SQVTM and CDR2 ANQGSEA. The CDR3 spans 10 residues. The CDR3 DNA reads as TGCAGCGTTGGCACTGAGACCCAGTACTTC. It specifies CSVGTETQYF.

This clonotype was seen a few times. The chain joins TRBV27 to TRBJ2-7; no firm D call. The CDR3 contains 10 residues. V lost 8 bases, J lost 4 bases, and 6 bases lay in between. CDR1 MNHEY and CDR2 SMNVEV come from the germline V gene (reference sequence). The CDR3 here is CASGKYEQYF. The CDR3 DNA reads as TGTGCCAGCGGTAAATACGAGCAGTACTTC.

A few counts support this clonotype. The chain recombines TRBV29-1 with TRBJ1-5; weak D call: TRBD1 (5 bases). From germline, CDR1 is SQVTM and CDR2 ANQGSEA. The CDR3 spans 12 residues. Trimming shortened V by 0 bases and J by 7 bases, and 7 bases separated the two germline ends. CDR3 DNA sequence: TGCAGCGTTGAAGATCGGGGGCAGCCCCAGCATTTT. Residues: CSVEDRGQPQHF.

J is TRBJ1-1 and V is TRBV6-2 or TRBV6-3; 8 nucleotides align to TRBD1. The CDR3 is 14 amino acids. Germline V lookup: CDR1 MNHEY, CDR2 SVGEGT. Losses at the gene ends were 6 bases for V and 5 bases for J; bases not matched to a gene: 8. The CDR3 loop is CASRPTGARTEAFF. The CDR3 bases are TGTGCCAGCAGACCGACAGGGGCACGGACTGAAGCTTTCTTT.

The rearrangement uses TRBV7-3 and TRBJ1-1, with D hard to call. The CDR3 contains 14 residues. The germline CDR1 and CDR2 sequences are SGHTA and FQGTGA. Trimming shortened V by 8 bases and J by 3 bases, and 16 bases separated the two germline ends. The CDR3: CASSLLGGDTEAFF. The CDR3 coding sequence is TGTGCCAGCTCACTCCTAGGAGGTGACACTGAAGCTTTCTTT.

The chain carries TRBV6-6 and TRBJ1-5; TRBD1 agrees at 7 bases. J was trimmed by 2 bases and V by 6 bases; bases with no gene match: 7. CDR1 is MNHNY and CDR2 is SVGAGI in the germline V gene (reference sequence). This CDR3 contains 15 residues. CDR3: CASSHKDRGNQPQHF. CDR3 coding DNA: TGTGCCAGCAGCCATAAAGACAGGGGCAATCAGCCCCAGCATTTT.